Following are 26 T cell receptor beta chains from one sample sequenced in a study of relationships among human T cell subsets (dated by TCRdb to the early 2010s). Library preparation was by multiplex PCR. The sequencing machine was a 454 GS FLX. Semiquantitative ARM-PCR was used to amplify the TCR alpha and beta CDR3 regions from mRNA. ARM-PCR used tagged nested gene-specific primers, after which communal superprimers carried out exponential amplification. In TCRdb, the public reads were trimmed at Q25 with fastp and aligned with MiXCR, with productive beta chains retained. Rows are combined by CDR3 protein, so each entry shows the most common genes and DNA. In this sample the table shows around 14,000 distinct CDR3 sequences, around two thirds of which occur a single time. 35% of the sample is in the top ten clones. Sequencing was done on a sample of total T cells sorted from blood. Reading the label with the study, this specimen's cell subset or site is: CD3+ T cells in general. The source of these receptors is a man aged 35-49 years in good health.

This clonotype was seen a few times. The chain recombines TRBV11-2 with TRBJ2-2; D unclear. Germline V lookup: CDR1 SGHAT, CDR2 FQNNGV. Between the trimmed V and J ends, which lost 1 base and 0 bases, there was a span of 9 bases. This CDR3 is built from 16 residues. The CDR3 loop reads CASSLVQRANTGELFF. Here the CDR3 DNA reads TGTGCCAGCAGCTTAGTACAGCGCGCGAACACCGGGGAGCTGTTTTTT. The entire variable domain, with the rest obtained from reference TRBV11-2 and TRBJ2-2, is as follows: EAGVAQSPRYKIIEKRQSVAFWCNPISGHATLYWYQQILGQGPKLLIQFQNNGVVDDSQLPKDRFSAERLKGVDSTLKIQPAKLEDSAVYLCASSLVQRANTGELFFGEGSRLTVL.

The chain joins TRBV11-2 to TRBJ2-1; 8 bases map to TRBD2. This CDR3 spans 15 amino acids. The V gene end was trimmed by 1 base and the J gene end by 8 bases; junction bases not matched to a gene: 7. CDR1 and CDR2 (germline): SGHAT, FQNNGV. The CDR3 loop reads CASSLAGGPPDEQFF. The DNA for the CDR3 is TGTGCCAGCAGCTTAGCGGGAGGGCCTCCGGATGAGCAGTTCTTC.

J is TRBJ2-7 and V is TRBV5-1; D not certain. Deletions cut 4 bases from V and 0 bases from J, with 11 bases between. Per the germline V gene, CDR1 is SGHRS and CDR2 is YFSETQ. The CDR3 is 14 residues long. The CDR3 DNA follows: TGCGCCAGCAGCAAGGACGGCGTCTCCTACGAGCAGTACTTC. Amino acids: CASSKDGVSYEQYF.

The chain carries TRBV12-3 or TRBV12-4 and TRBJ1-6; D ambiguous. V was clipped by 1 base and J by 10 bases, with 14 bases between them. The CDR3 runs to 15 residues. In DNA form, the CDR3 reads TGTGCCAGCAGTTTAGGAGCCCTGGGAGGGTCACCCCTCCACTTT. Translating it yields CASSLGALGGSPLHF.

The sample holds a few counts of this clonotype. The V and J genes are TRBV12-3 or TRBV12-4 and TRBJ2-3, with 9 bases fitting TRBD2. This CDR3 has 16 amino acids. V shed 6 bases and J 4 bases; nucleotides not matched to a gene: 11. CDR3 amino acids: CASRKFLAGTSDTQYF. CDR3 in DNA: TGTGCCAGCAGAAAATTCCTAGCGGGGACTTCAGATACGCAGTATTTT.

The chain links TRBV28 to TRBJ2-7; D gene ambiguous. The germline V gene encodes CDR1 MDHEN and CDR2 SYDVKM. The CDR3 has 15 residues. V lost 5 bases to trimming and J lost 4 bases, with 18 bases between them. This CDR3 is CASSLPSLGLYEQYF. DNA of the CDR3: TGTGCCAGCAGTCTTCCCTCCCTTGGGCTTTACGAGCAGTACTTC.

The chain is built from TRBV4-1 and TRBJ1-2; 8 bases agree with TRBD1. V trimming: 3 bases; J trimming: 3 bases; junction bases outside the gene matches: 12. The germline V gene encodes CDR1 MGHRA and CDR2 YSYEKL. This CDR3 region has 17 residues. CDR3 amino acids: CASSQQGVPGQDYGYTF. The CDR3 nucleotides are TGCGCCAGCAGCCAGCAAGGAGTTCCGGGACAGGACTATGGCTACACCTTC.

This chain connects TRBV7-9 to TRBJ2-5, with D maybe TRBD2 (5 bases). The CDR3 covers 12 residues. Trimming cost V 1 base and J 6 bases, with 6 bases left between them. Germline V CDR1 and CDR2: SEHNR, FQNEAQ (reference sequence). CDR3 protein: CASSLGEKTQYF. CDR3 nucleotides: TGTGCCAGCAGCTTAGGGGAGAAGACCCAGTACTTC.

This clonotype was seen only once. The rearrangement links TRBV12-5 to TRBJ2-3; the D gene is possibly TRBD2 (6 bases). Germline loops: CDR1 LGHNT, CDR2 FRNRAP. Deletions cut 2 bases from V and 2 bases from J, with 14 bases between. The CDR3 covers 16 residues. The chain's CDR3 is CASGLITSYHTDTQYF. The CDR3, as DNA: TGTGCTAGTGGTTTGATAACTAGCTACCACACAGATACGCAGTATTTT.

The chain combines TRBV28 with TRBJ2-7; 7 positions agree with TRBD1. The V segment lost 8 bases and the J segment 3 bases; nucleotides outside the gene matches: 10. The CDR3 runs 14 residues. Germline assignment: CDR1 MDHEN and CDR2 SYDVKM. This CDR3 is CASPRPGQSYEQYF. In DNA form, the CDR3 reads TGTGCCAGCCCCCGACCGGGACAGAGCTACGAGCAGTACTTC.

The chain has TRBV18 and TRBJ2-3; no definite D call. Trimming pared 5 bases from V and 6 bases from J, leaving 12 bases between. This CDR3 has 13 amino acids. CDR1 and CDR2 (germline): KGHSH, LQKENI. The DNA of the CDR3 is TGTGCCAGCTCATTAAACAAAGCGGATACGCAGTATTTT. It yields the protein CASSLNKADTQYF.

The V call is TRBV5-1, the J call TRBJ2-7; no clear D gene. CDR3 length equals 13 residues. Trimming removed 1 base at V and 3 bases at J, with 8 bases between. Germline lookup yields CDR1 SGHRS and CDR2 YFSETQ. CDR3 nucleotides: TGCGCCAGCAGCTTGAATCTGGACTACGAGCAGTACTTC. Protein: CASSLNLDYEQYF.

About this clonotype: At one boundary the junction diverges from the germline segment, which might be a read error. This sequence joins TRBV7-3 and TRBJ2-4; 8 bases are a match to TRBD2. The CDR3 totals 12 residues. Germline lookup yields CDR1 SGHTA and CDR2 FQGTGA. The CDR3 nucleotides read TGTGCCAGCAGCTTAGCGGGGGGCATTCAGTATTTC. Translation gives CASSLAGGIQYF. Supplemented by reference TRBV7-3 and TRBJ2-4, the full variable domain reads GAGVSQTPSNKVTEKGKYVELRCDPISGHTALYWYRQSLGQGPEFLIYFQGTGAADDSGLPNDRFFAVRPEGSVSTLKIQRTERGDSAVYLCASSLAGGIQYFGAGTRLSVL.

The count of this clonotype is one. The chain couples TRBV11-2 to TRBJ2-3; D possibly uses TRBD1 or TRBD2 (6 bases each). Deletions cut 3 bases from V and 5 bases from J, with 15 bases between. CDR3 length: 15 residues. Germline V gives CDR1 SGHAT, CDR2 FQNNGV. CDR3 in amino acids: CASSFFRGRIDTQYF. In DNA, the CDR3 is TGTGCCAGCAGCTTCTTCCGGGGGCGGATAGATACGCAGTATTTT. Full variable domain (outside the CDR3, taken from reference TRBV11-2 and TRBJ2-3): EAGVAQSPRYKIIEKRQSVAFWCNPISGHATLYWYQQILGQGPKLLIQFQNNGVVDDSQLPKDRFSAERLKGVDSTLKIQPAKLEDSAVYLCASSFFRGRIDTQYFGPGTRLTVL.

This clonotype was counted a few times. This chain uses TRBV6-5 with TRBJ2-4; tentative D call: TRBD2 (5 bases). CDR1 is MNHEY and CDR2 is SVGAGI in the germline V gene. The CDR3 contains 14 residues. Trimming pared 0 bases from V and 8 bases from J, leaving 11 bases between. The CDR3 spells CASSYSELRDIQYF. The CDR3 coding sequence is TGTGCCAGCAGTTACTCCGAGTTGCGGGACATTCAGTACTTC.

This clonotype occurred a few times. The gene calls are TRBV11-2 and TRBJ2-7; D unclear. The germline CDR1 and CDR2 sequences are SGHAT and FQNNGV. Trimming took 1 base from V and 6 from J, leaving 4 bases between them. CDR3 size: 11 residues. This chain's CDR3 is CASSLAIEQYF. Written as DNA, the CDR3 is TGTGCCAGCAGCTTAGCTATCGAGCAGTACTTC.

The rearrangement uses TRBV28 and TRBJ2-7, with 10 positions matching TRBD1. The J segment lost 3 bases and the V segment lost 6 bases, leaving 8 bases of the junction unmatched. The CDR3 contains 15 residues. In germline, CDR1 is MDHEN, CDR2 SYDVKM. The CDR3 spells CASSPPGQGNYEQYF. The CDR3 coding sequence is TGTGCCAGCAGCCCGCCGGGACAGGGGAACTACGAGCAGTACTTC.

This clonotype is deemed medium-sized. This rearrangement joins TRBV11-2 to TRBJ2-3; D ambiguous. This CDR3 has 12 amino acids. V lost 6 bases, J lost 2 bases, and 6 bases lay in between. Germline assignment: CDR1 SGHAT and CDR2 FQNNGV. CDR3 sequence: CASSSSTDTQYF. The CDR3 nucleotides read TGTGCCAGCAGTTCCTCCACAGATACGCAGTATTTT.

The chain has TRBV11-1 and TRBJ2-1; unclear D gene. Germline loops: CDR1 SGHAT, CDR2 FQDESV (reference sequence). The ends were cut back, 4 bases at V and 5 bases at J, with 15 bases in the middle. The CDR3 sequence is 15 residues long. Here the CDR3 DNA reads TGTGCCAGCAGCTCCGACGTATACTCGGACAATGAGCAGTTCTTC. This codes for CASSSDVYSDNEQFF.

About this clonotype itself: At one end the junction does not follow the germline gene, possibly because of a read error. The chain couples TRBV11-2 to TRBJ2-7, with 9 bases aligning to TRBD2. Germline V gene data show CDR1 as SGHAT and CDR2 as FQNNGV. CDR3 length: 14 amino acids. The DNA for the CDR3 is TGTGCCAGCAGCCCGGGGCGGGAGGGCAACGAACAGTACTTC. Its protein is CASSPGREGNEQYF. The full variable domain, rest sourced from reference TRBV11-2 and TRBJ2-7, is EAGVAQSPRYKIIEKRQSVAFWCNPISGHATLYWYQQILGQGPKLLIQFQNNGVVDDSQLPKDRFSAERLKGVDSTLKIQPAKLEDSAVYLCASSPGREGNEQYFGPGTRLTVT.

This chain joins TRBV7-9 and TRBJ2-3; no definite D call. V lost 7 bases and J lost 0, with 14 bases in between. The CDR3 consists of 15 residues. Germline loops: CDR1 SEHNR, CDR2 FQNEAQ (reference sequence). CDR3 protein: CASKLSSKSTDTQYF. CDR3 sequence (DNA): TGTGCCAGCAAGCTTAGTTCAAAGAGCACAGATACGCAGTATTTT.

The chain couples TRBV11-3 to TRBJ1-1, with D possibly being TRBD1 (5 bases). The CDR3 is 13 amino acids. V lost 5 bases, J lost 2 bases, and 9 bases lay in between. Germline loops: CDR1 SGHNT, CDR2 YENEEA. In nucleotides, the CDR3 is TGTGCCAGCAGCCTACAGGTTAACACTGAAGCTTTCTTT. Translated: CASSLQVNTEAFF.

V is TRBV5-1 and J is TRBJ2-5, with D uncertain. There are 13 residues in the CDR3. Germline values: CDR1 SGHRS, CDR2 YFSETQ. Trimming removed 0 bases from V and 5 bases from J, with 8 bases in between. The CDR3 spells CASSLEPAETQYF. As DNA, the CDR3 is TGCGCCAGCAGCTTGGAGCCCGCGGAGACCCAGTACTTC.

J is TRBJ1-3 and V is TRBV29-1; D gene uncertain. Germline assignment: CDR1 SQVTM and CDR2 ANQGSEA. With 5 bases removed from V and 4 bases from J, the gap between germline ends came to 9 bases. The length of the CDR3 is 12 residues. The CDR3 region is CSVNGQGNTIYF. CDR3 DNA sequence: TGCAGCGTTAATGGGCAGGGAAACACCATATATTTT.

V gene TRBV4-1 combines with J gene TRBJ2-7; D is tentatively TRBD1 or TRBD2 (5 bases each). The CDR3 covers 8 residues. Germline CDR1 is MGHRA and CDR2 is YSYEKL. V was cut by 7 bases and J by 12 bases, with 7 bases left in between. The CDR3 here is CASTGPYF. The CDR3 DNA sequence: TGCGCCAGCACGGGGCCGTACTTC.

Only one count was recorded for this clonotype. The genes are TRBV20-1 and TRBJ1-5; D is unclear. The V and J ends lost 0 bases and 3 bases respectively, with 9 bases between them. Germline V gene sequence: CDR1 DFQATT, CDR2 SNEGSKA (reference sequence). The CDR3 loop spans 14 amino acids. This CDR3 is CSARDRLINQPQHF. The CDR3 coding sequence is TGCAGTGCTAGAGATCGACTTATCAATCAGCCCCAGCATTTT.